This TCR beta chain was found in a study of shared T cell receptors in the human thymus. Profiled with immunoSEQ multiplex PCR; TCRdb holds only in-frame clones, not every one. The sample consists of about 380,000 clones, roughly 94% of them appearing once. The material sequenced was thymocytes. The source is a human donor.

CDR3 sequence reads: CASSPPEGEANYGYTF. In nucleotides, the CDR3 is TGTGCCAGCTCACCACCGGAAGGGGAGGCTAACTATGGCTACACCTTC. V and J are TRBV18 and TRBJ1-2; maybe TRBD1 (5 bases). V dropped 0 bases and J dropped 0 bases, with 11 bases sitting between them. CDR3 size: 16 residues. The germline V gene has CDR1 KGHSH and CDR2 LQKENI.